This TCR beta chain came from a study of cytomegalovirus exposure and HLA in healthy donors. The primer mix had 60 Vbeta and 13 Jbeta primers. Generated by immunoSEQ multiplex PCR, the TCRdb table keeps only in-frame clones and is missing some. The sample lists roughly 100,000 clones, more than 65% seen once, with approximately 3% in the top ten. A word on this clone: The antigen remains unidentified.

The trim removed 1 base at V and 6 bases at J, leaving 12 bases unmatched. The CDR3 is 17 residues long. CDR1 and CDR2 from the germline V gene are SGHNT and YYREEE (reference sequence). Study-wide points: Later analysis identified a missense DCLRE1C variant that was linked to TCR beta V- and J-gene trimming. Some 150 TCR beta chains were listed as cytomegalovirus-associated.

The chain combines TRBV5-4 with TRBJ2-2; TRBD2 matches at 7 bases. This receptor was identified in a man aged 25-45 years in good health and CMV-seronegative. Sequenced sample: PBMCs. The CDR3 sequence: CASSLFGGGAEPGELFF. The CDR3 coding sequence is TGTGCCAGCAGCTTGTTTGGGGGAGGGGCCGAGCCCGGGGAGCTGTTTTTT.